This T cell receptor (beta chain) was profiled in a study of blood T cell repertoires in COVID-19. Study context: COVID-19 samples, acute and convalescent, were from the United States, Italy and Spain. Nucleic acid was either cDNA or gDNA, and it came from T cells, B-cell-depleted T cells, or PBMCs.

The trim removed 5 bases at V and 7 bases at J, leaving 8 bases unmatched. Germline loops: CDR1 SGHTS, CDR2 YDEGEE. The CDR3 runs 14 residues. The assay was immunoSEQ multiplex PCR, and TCRdb's table has in-frame clones only and misses some. The table lists 100,000 to 150,000 clones, 81% of them singletons, with around 8% in the top ten. The rearrangement joins TRBV5-8 to TRBJ1-5; 8 bases match TRBD1. Sequencing was carried out using peripheral blood. The source is a woman aged 55-70 years with active or convalescent COVID-19. CDR3: CASSYGQGGQPQHF. The DNA of the CDR3 is TGTGCCAGCAGTTACGGACAGGGAGGCCAGCCCCAGCATTTT.